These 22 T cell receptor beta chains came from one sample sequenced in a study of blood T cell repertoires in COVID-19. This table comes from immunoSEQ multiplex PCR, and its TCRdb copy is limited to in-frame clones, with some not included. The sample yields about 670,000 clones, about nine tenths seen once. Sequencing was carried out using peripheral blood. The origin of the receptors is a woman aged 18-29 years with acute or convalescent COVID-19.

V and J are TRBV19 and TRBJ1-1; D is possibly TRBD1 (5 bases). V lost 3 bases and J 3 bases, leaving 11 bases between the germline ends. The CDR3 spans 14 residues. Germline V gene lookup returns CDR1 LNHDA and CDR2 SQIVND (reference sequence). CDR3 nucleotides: TGTGCCAGTAGTATCCAGGGTGGCTACACTGAAGCTTTCTTT. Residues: CASSIQGGYTEAFF.

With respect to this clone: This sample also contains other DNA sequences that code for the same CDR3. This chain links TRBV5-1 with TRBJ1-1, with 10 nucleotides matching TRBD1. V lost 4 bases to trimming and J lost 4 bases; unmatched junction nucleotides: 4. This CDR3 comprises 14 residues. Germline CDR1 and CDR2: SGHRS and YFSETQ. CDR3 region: CASSVGQGGTEAFF. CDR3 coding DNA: TGCGCCAGCAGCGTTGGACAGGGGGGCACTGAAGCTTTCTTT.

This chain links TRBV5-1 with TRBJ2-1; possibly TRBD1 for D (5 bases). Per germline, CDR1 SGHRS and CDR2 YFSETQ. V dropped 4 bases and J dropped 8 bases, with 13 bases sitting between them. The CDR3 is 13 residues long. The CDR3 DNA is TGCGCCAGCAGCCAAGGGGCGGCCTATGAGCAGTTCTTC. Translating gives CASSQGAAYEQFF.

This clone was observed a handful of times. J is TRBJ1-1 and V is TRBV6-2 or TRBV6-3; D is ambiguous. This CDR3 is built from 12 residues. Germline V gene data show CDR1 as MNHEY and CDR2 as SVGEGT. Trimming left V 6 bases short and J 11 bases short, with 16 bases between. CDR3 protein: CASSTSPGYAFF. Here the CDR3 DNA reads TGTGCCAGCAGCACCTCCCCCGGTTATGCTTTCTTT.

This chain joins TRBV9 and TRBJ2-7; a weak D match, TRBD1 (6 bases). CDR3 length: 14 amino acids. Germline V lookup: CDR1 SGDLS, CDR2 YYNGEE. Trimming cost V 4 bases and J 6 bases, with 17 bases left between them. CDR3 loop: CASSTRGQSREQYF. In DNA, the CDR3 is TGTGCCAGCAGCACCCGCGGACAGTCTCGCGAGCAGTACTTC.

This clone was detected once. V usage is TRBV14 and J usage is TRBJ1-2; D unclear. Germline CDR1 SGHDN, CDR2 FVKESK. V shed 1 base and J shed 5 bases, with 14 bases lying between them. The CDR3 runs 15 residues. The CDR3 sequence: CASSQGNGVFYGYTF. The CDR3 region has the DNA TGTGCCAGCAGCCAAGGGAACGGGGTATTTTATGGCTACACCTTC.

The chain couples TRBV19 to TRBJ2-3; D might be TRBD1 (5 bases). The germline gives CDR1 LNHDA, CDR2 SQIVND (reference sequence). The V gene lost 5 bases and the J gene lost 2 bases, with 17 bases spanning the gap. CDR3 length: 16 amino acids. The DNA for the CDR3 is TGTGCCAGTAGTCCCAGGGAACAGTCGACCACAGATACGCAGTATTTT. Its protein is CASSPREQSTTDTQYF.

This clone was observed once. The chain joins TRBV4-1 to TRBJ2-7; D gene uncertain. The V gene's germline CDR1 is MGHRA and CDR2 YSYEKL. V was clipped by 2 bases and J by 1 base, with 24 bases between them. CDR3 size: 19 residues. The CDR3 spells CASSQTLRSEVTRSYEQYF. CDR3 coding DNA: TGCGCCAGCAGCCAAACCCTCCGGAGCGAAGTTACTCGATCCTACGAGCAGTACTTC.

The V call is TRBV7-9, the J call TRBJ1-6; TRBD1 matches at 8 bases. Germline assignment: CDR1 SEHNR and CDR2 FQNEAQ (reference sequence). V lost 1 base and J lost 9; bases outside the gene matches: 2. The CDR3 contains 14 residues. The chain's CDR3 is CASSLGDRSSPLHF. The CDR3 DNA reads TGTGCCAGCAGCTTAGGGGACAGGTCTTCACCCCTCCACTTT.

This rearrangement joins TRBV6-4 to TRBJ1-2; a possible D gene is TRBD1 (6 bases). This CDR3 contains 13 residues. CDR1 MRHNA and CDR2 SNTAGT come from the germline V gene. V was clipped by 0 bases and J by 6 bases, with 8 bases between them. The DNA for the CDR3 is TGTGCCAGCAGTGACTCAGGGGGAGATGGCTACACCTTC. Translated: CASSDSGGDGYTF.

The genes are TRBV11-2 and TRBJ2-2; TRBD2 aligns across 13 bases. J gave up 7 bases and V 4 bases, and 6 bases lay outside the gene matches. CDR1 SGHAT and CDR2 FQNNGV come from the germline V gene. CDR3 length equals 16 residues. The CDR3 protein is CASSSGLAGTRGELFF. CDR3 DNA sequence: TGTGCCAGCAGCTCGGGACTAGCGGGGACTCGCGGGGAGCTGTTTTTT.

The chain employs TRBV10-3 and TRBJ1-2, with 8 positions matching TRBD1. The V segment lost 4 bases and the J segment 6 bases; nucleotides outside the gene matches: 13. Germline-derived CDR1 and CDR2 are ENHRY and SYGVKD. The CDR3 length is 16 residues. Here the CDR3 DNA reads TGTGCCATCAGTGTTAACAGGGGGTCAGGGTCGGATGGCTACACCTTC. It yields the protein CAISVNRGSGSDGYTF.

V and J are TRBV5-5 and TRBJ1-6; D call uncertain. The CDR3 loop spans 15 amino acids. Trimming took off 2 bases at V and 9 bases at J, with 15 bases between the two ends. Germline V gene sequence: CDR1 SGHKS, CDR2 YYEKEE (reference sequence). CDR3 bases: TGTGCCAGCAGCTTACCAAATGCGGGAAGTTCACCCCTCCACTTT. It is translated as CASSLPNAGSSPLHF.

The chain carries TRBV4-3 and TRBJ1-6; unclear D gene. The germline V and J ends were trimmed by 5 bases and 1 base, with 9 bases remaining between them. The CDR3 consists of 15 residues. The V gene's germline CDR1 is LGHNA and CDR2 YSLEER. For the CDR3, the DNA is TGCGCCAGCAGCTCCGGAGCGTCCTATAATTCACCCCTCCACTTT. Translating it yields CASSSGASYNSPLHF.

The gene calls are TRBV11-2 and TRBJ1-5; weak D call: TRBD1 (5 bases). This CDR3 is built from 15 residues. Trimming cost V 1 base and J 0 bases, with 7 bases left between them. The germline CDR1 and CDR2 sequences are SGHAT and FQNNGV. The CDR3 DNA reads TGTGCCAGCAGCTTAGGGACATTTAGCAATCAGCCCCAGCATTTT. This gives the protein CASSLGTFSNQPQHF.

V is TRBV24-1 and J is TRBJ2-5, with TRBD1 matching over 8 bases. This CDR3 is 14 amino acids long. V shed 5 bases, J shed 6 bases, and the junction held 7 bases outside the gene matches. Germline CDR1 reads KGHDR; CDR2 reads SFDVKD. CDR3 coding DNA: TGTGCCACCAGTGGGGAGGACAGGGTAAAGACCCAGTACTTC. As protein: CATSGEDRVKTQYF.

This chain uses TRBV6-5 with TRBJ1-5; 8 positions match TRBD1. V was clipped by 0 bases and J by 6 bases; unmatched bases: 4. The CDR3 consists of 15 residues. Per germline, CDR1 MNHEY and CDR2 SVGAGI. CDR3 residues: CASSYSGDRRQPQHF. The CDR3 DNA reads TGTGCCAGCAGTTACTCTGGGGACAGGCGTCAGCCCCAGCATTTT.

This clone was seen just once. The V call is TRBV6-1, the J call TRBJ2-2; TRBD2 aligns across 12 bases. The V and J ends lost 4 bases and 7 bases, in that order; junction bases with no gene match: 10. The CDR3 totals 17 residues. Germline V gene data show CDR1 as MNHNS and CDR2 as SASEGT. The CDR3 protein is CASSGRLAGAPHGELFF. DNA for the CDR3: TGTGCCAGCAGTGGAAGACTAGCGGGGGCCCCCCACGGGGAGCTGTTTTTT.

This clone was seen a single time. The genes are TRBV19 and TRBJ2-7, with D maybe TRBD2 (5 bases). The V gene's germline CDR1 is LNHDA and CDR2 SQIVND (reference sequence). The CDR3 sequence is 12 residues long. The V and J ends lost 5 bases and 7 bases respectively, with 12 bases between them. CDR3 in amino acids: CASSHPSGEQYF. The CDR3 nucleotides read TGTGCCAGTAGTCATCCGTCGGGGGAGCAGTACTTC.

DNA for the CDR3: TGCGCCAGCAGCTTTAGTAGCCTGAACGGGGAGCTGTTTTTT. As protein: CASSFSSLNGELFF. V is TRBV5-1 and J is TRBJ2-2; D unresolved. CDR3 length: 14 residues. The germline V and J ends were trimmed by 2 bases and 7 bases, with 12 bases remaining between them. The germline CDR1 and CDR2 sequences are SGHRS and YFSETQ.

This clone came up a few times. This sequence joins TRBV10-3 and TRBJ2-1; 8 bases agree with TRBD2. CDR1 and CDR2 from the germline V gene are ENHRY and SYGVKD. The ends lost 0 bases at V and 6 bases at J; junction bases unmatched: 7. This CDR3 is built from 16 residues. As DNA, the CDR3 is TGTGCCATCAGTGAGTCAAGCGGGGGCGGGAGCAATGAGCAGTTCTTC. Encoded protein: CAISESSGGGSNEQFF.

Here the CDR3 reads CASSPGQGASNEKLFF. The CDR3 DNA reads as TGTGCCAGCTCACCAGGACAGGGGGCGAGTAATGAAAAACTGTTTTTT. The V call is TRBV18, the J call TRBJ1-4, with 11 bases aligning to TRBD1. The germline V gene has CDR1 KGHSH and CDR2 LQKENI. CDR3 size: 16 residues. The trim removed 2 bases at V and 4 bases at J, leaving 3 bases unmatched. The variable domain in full, completed from reference TRBV18 and TRBJ1-4, reads NAGVMQNPRHLVRRRGQEARLRCSPMKGHSHVYWYRQLPEEGLKFMVYLQKENIIDESGMPKERFSAEFPKEGPSILRIQQVVRGDSAAYFCASSPGQGASNEKLFFGSGTQLSVL.